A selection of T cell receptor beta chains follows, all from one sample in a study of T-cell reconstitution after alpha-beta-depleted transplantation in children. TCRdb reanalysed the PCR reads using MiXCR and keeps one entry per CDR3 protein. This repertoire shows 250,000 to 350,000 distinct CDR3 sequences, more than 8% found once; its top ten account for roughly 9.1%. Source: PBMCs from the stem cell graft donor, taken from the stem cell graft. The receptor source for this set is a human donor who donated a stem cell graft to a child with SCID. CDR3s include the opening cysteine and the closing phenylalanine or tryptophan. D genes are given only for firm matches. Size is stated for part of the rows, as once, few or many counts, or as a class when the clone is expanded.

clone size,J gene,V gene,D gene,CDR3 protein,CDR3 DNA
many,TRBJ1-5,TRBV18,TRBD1,CASSVTGTGSNQPQHF,TGTGCCAGCTCCGTAACCGGGACAGGGAGCAATCAGCCCCAGCATTTT
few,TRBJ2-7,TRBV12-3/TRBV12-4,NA,CASSLGDGTFPYEQYF,TGTGCCAGCAGTTTGGGGGACGGGACATTCCCCTACGAGCAGTACTTC
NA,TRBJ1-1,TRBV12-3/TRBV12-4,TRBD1,CASRSTGATTEAFF,TGTGCCAGCAGATCGACAGGGGCCACTACTGAAGCTTTCTTT
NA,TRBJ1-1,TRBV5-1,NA,CASSPYAETNTEAFF,TGCGCCAGCAGCCCCTACGCAGAGACGAACACTGAAGCTTTCTTT
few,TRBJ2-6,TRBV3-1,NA,CASNTPGANVLTF,TGTGCCAGCAATACCCCTGGGGCCAACGTCCTGACTTTC
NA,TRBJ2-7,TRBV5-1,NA,CASSLLHGREQYF,TGCGCCAGCAGCTTGTTGCACGGCCGCGAGCAGTACTTC
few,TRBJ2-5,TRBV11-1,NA,CASSLELISVPRQETQYF,TGTGCCAGCAGCTTAGAGTTGATTTCAGTACCGCGTCAAGAGACCCAGTACTTC
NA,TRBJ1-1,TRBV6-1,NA,CASRELEHLTAFF,TGTGCCAGCAGAGAGCTTGAACACTTGACAGCTTTCTTT
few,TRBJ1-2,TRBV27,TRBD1,CASKTGGAGWYGYTF,TGTGCCAGCAAGACAGGGGGCGCAGGATGGTATGGCTACACCTTC
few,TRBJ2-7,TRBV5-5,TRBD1,CASSLTRGRLEQYF,TGTGCCAGCAGCTTGACCAGGGGGCGTCTCGAGCAGTACTTC
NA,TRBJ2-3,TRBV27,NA,CASSLRGYDTQYF,TGTGCCAGCAGTTTACGGGGGTACGATACGCAGTATTTT
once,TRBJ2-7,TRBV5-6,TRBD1,CASSLWDRPSGKFF,TGTGCCAGCAGCTTGTGGGACAGGCCCTCAGGAAAGTTCTTC
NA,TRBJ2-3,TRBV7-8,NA,CASSLDRGGFADTQYF,TGTGCCAGCAGCTTAGATCGAGGGGGTTTCGCAGATACGCAGTATTTT
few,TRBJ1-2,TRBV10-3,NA,CAISESGFGYTF,TGTGCCATCAGTGAGTCGGGGTTTGGCTACACCTTC
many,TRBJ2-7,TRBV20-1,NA,CSARDPGSSEQYF,TGCAGTGCTAGAGATCCGGGCTCGTCCGAGCAGTACTTC
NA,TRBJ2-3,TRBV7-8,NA,CASSLTASEEYF,TGTGCCAGCAGCTTAACCGCCTCCGAGGAGTATTTT
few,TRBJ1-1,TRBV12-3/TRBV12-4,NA,CASRIPLGNTEAFF,TGTGCCAGCAGGATACCCTTGGGGAACACTGAAGCTTTCTTT
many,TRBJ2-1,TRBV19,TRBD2,CASSLAGGWNEQFF,TGTGCCAGTAGTTTGGCGGGGGGTTGGAATGAGCAGTTCTTC
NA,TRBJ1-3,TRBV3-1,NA,CASSSQGGNTIYF,TGTGCCAGCAGCTCACAGGGTGGCAACACCATATATTTT